The 26 T cell receptor beta chains below were found in one sample sequenced in a study of blood T cell repertoires in COVID-19. Sequenced by immunoSEQ multiplex PCR; TCRdb stores in-frame clones only, minus some. The table includes some 250,000 clones, 81% detected once. The sequenced material came from peripheral blood. These receptors were taken from an older woman with active or convalescent COVID-19.

The CDR3 here is CASSSGLAGGTDTQYF. In nucleotides, the CDR3 is TGTGCCAGCTCATCGGGACTAGCGGGAGGCACAGATACGCAGTATTTT. The chain links TRBV18 to TRBJ2-3, with TRBD2 matching 14 bases. Per the germline V gene, CDR1 is KGHSH and CDR2 is LQKENI. The CDR3 totals 16 residues. J lost 1 base, V lost 5 bases, and 2 bases had no gene match.

J is TRBJ1-5 and V is TRBV4-1; TRBD1 agrees at 10 bases. Losses at the gene ends were 1 base for V and 4 bases for J; bases not matched to a gene: 7. CDR3 length equals 17 residues. Germline CDR1 MGHRA, CDR2 YSYEKL. In nucleotides, the CDR3 is TGCGCCAGCAGCCAAGGTACCGGGACAGGGGCTAATCAGCCCCAGCATTTT. This codes for CASSQGTGTGANQPQHF.

The CDR3 sequence: CATSGGTSGGYTTDTQYF. For the CDR3, the DNA is TGTGCCACCAGCGGGGGGACTAGCGGGGGGTATACCACAGATACGCAGTATTTT. J is TRBJ2-3 and V is TRBV15; 15 positions agree with TRBD2. This CDR3 region has 18 residues. Per germline, CDR1 LNHNV and CDR2 YYDKDF (reference sequence). Germline trimming cut 5 bases from V and 2 bases from J; bases unmatched to any gene: 8.

The gene calls are TRBV30 and TRBJ1-1, with a tentative D call TRBD1 (5 bases). In germline, CDR1 is GTSNPN, CDR2 SVGIG (reference sequence). This CDR3 contains 11 residues. V was clipped by 3 bases and J by 8 bases, with 10 bases between them. This CDR3 is CAWSRQGEAFF. In nucleotides, the CDR3 is TGTGCCTGGAGCCGTCAGGGAGAAGCTTTCTTT.

The chain recombines TRBV7-9 with TRBJ1-2; maybe TRBD1 (6 bases). V lost 5 bases and J lost 4, with 20 bases in between. Germline CDR1 SEHNR, CDR2 FQNEAQ (reference sequence). The CDR3 covers 16 residues. The CDR3 nucleotides are TGTGCCAGCAGCCCGTCGGTTCCCACAGGGTCCTATGGCTACACCTTC. Translated: CASSPSVPTGSYGYTF.

The genes are TRBV11-2 and TRBJ1-3, with D hard to call. In germline, CDR1 is SGHAT, CDR2 FQNNGV. The CDR3 is 15 residues long. The V end was cut by 5 bases, the J end by 4 bases, with 15 bases between. As DNA, the CDR3 is TGTGCCAGCAGCCAAGATCTCAGGATCGGAAACACCATATATTTT. Translated, it gives CASSQDLRIGNTIYF. The whole variable domain, remainder taken from reference TRBV11-2 and TRBJ1-3, is EAGVAQSPRYKIIEKRQSVAFWCNPISGHATLYWYQQILGQGPKLLIQFQNNGVVDDSQLPKDRFSAERLKGVDSTLKIQPAKLEDSAVYLCASSQDLRIGNTIYFGEGSWLTVV.

In its sample, this clone was seen a few times. The chain uses TRBV18 and TRBJ1-6; D is undetermined. This CDR3 has 14 amino acids. V was clipped by 4 bases and J by 10 bases, with 14 bases between them. CDR1 and CDR2 (germline): KGHSH, LQKENI. DNA of the CDR3: TGTGCCAGCTCACTACGCAGTGGGAGCTCACCCCTCCACTTT. Amino acids: CASSLRSGSSPLHF.

J is TRBJ2-6 and V is TRBV7-2; D might be TRBD2 (6 bases). The CDR3 loop spans 14 amino acids. CDR1 and CDR2 (germline): SGHTA, FQGNSA. Between the trimmed V and J ends, which lost 4 bases and 9 bases, there was a span of 13 bases. The CDR3 is CASSWLEGINVLTF. The CDR3 DNA is TGTGCCAGCAGCTGGTTGGAGGGGATCAACGTCCTGACTTTC.

The chain has TRBV5-4 and TRBJ1-2; tentative D call: TRBD1 (5 bases). The CDR3 is 16 residues long. The V gene's germline CDR1 is SGHNT and CDR2 YYREEE (reference sequence). The germline V and J ends were trimmed by 0 bases and 2 bases, with 14 bases remaining between them. The CDR3 here is CASSLGGRSANYGYTF. The CDR3 DNA follows: TGTGCCAGCAGCTTGGGGGGCAGGAGTGCCAACTATGGCTACACCTTC.

The V and J genes are TRBV20-1 and TRBJ1-1, with 7 bases lining up with TRBD1. This CDR3 has 12 residues. In germline, CDR1 is DFQATT, CDR2 SNEGSKA (reference sequence). Trimming at V came to 3 bases and at J to 3 bases, leaving 1 base not matched to a gene. The CDR3 sequence: CSASRGHTEAFF. The DNA of the CDR3 is TGCAGTGCTAGTAGGGGGCACACTGAAGCTTTCTTT.

The chain is built from TRBV7-2 and TRBJ2-3, with D perhaps matching TRBD2 (6 bases). The CDR3 covers 14 residues. Germline V gives CDR1 SGHTA, CDR2 FQGNSA. V was clipped by 2 bases and J by 10 bases, with 16 bases between them. CDR3 DNA sequence: TGTGCCAGCAGCTTAAGGACTAACAGCCTCTCGCAGTATTTT. Translation: CASSLRTNSLSQYF.

The chain links TRBV9 to TRBJ1-1; TRBD1 aligns across 7 bases. V trimming: 3 bases; J trimming: 4 bases; junction bases outside the gene matches: 3. The CDR3 is made up of 13 amino acids. Germline V gene data show CDR1 as SGDLS and CDR2 as YYNGEE. CDR3 nucleotide sequence: TGTGCCAGCAGCGCACAGGGGAGCACTGAAGCTTTCTTT. Translated: CASSAQGSTEAFF.

The genes are TRBV4-1 and TRBJ1-4; D perhaps matches TRBD1 (5 bases). V lost 5 bases and J 0 bases, leaving 13 bases between the germline ends. Germline V gene data show CDR1 as MGHRA and CDR2 as YSYEKL. This CDR3 has 16 amino acids. CDR3: CASSSSRGATNEKLFF. The CDR3 DNA sequence: TGCGCCAGCAGCTCCTCACGGGGGGCAACTAATGAAAAACTGTTTTTT.

The rearrangement uses TRBV15 and TRBJ1-2; D might be TRBD1 (5 bases). Germline values: CDR1 LNHNV, CDR2 YYDKDF (reference sequence). CDR3 size: 14 residues. The ends were cut back, 0 bases at V and 1 base at J, with 6 bases in the middle. The CDR3 DNA sequence: TGTGCCACCAGCAGAGAGCAGGGTAACTATGGCTACACCTTC. Translating it yields CATSREQGNYGYTF.

The chain combines TRBV29-1 with TRBJ1-5; D is ambiguous. Between the trimmed V and J ends, which lost 1 base and 1 base, there was a span of 14 bases. This CDR3 is built from 16 residues. In germline, CDR1 is SQVTM, CDR2 ANQGSEA. The DNA of the CDR3 is TGCAGCGTTGAAGGGCAGCGCACCCTGAGCAATCAGCCCCAGCATTTT. Translated, it gives CSVEGQRTLSNQPQHF.

The genes are TRBV6-6 and TRBJ1-5; TRBD1 aligns across 7 bases. The V and J ends lost 5 bases and 0 bases, in that order; junction bases with no gene match: 7. The germline CDR1 and CDR2 sequences are MNHNY and SVGAGI (reference sequence). This CDR3 is built from 16 residues. The CDR3 bases are TGTGCCAGCAGTCCCCAGACAGGGTATAGCAATCAGCCCCAGCATTTT. This translates into CASSPQTGYSNQPQHF.

The V call is TRBV7-6, the J call TRBJ2-1; 9 bases fit TRBD2. CDR1 is SGHVS, CDR2 FNYEAQ, per germline. Unmatched junction bases numbered 7, after V lost 1 base and J lost 3 bases. The CDR3 loop spans 17 amino acids. CDR3 in amino acids: CASSLVISGGNYNEQFF. The CDR3 DNA follows: TGTGCCAGCAGCTTAGTGATTAGCGGGGGCAACTACAATGAGCAGTTCTTC.

The chain joins TRBV30 to TRBJ1-1, with TRBD1 matching over 9 bases. V shed 1 base, J shed 1 base, and the junction held 13 bases outside the gene matches. The germline gives CDR1 GTSNPN, CDR2 SVGIG (reference sequence). This CDR3 is built from 18 residues. The CDR3 DNA is TGTGCCTGGAGTGGAGGGGGACAGGGTAGGAAAACGAACACTGAAGCTTTCTTT. This sequence encodes CAWSGGGQGRKTNTEAFF.

About this clone: Germline is not matched at one junction end, which may reflect a read error. The CDR3 coding sequence is TGTGCCAGCAGCCAAGGGTGGACAGGGGGCCTAGTAATTTTGGGCTTC. The encoded protein is CASSQGWTGGLVILGF. V and J are TRBV3-1 (or the pseudogene TRBV3-2) and TRBJ1-2; TRBD1 aligns across 11 bases. The V gene's germline CDR1 is LGHDT and CDR2 YNNKEL (reference sequence). The length of the CDR3 is 16 residues.

The chain links TRBV5-1 to TRBJ1-2; possible D gene TRBD1, 6 bases. Germline V gene data show CDR1 as SGHRS and CDR2 as YFSETQ. The CDR3 contains 16 residues. V lost 4 bases and J lost 5, with 21 bases in between. In nucleotides, the CDR3 is TGCGCCAGCAGCCTTGGACAGTCTAGGTCCATATATGGCTACACCTTC. It is translated as CASSLGQSRSIYGYTF.

The chain links TRBV5-6 to TRBJ2-7, with TRBD1 as a possible D gene (5 bases). The CDR3 covers 15 residues. V lost 0 bases to trimming and J lost 3 bases, with 13 bases between them. The germline CDR1 and CDR2 sequences are SGHDT and YYEEEE. CDR3 region: CASSLDMAGRYEQYF. The CDR3 DNA is TGTGCCAGCAGCTTGGATATGGCAGGGCGCTACGAGCAGTACTTC. Looking up the rest from reference TRBV5-6 and TRBJ2-7 gives the full variable domain: DAGVTQSPTHLIKTRGQQVTLRCSPKSGHDTVSWYQQALGQGPQFIFQYYEEEERQRGNFPDRFSGHQFPNYSSELNVNALLLGDSALYLCASSLDMAGRYEQYFGPGTRLTVT.

This clone appeared once. The chain employs TRBV7-9 and TRBJ2-7; 7 bases agree with TRBD1. The ends lost 5 bases at V and 6 bases at J; junction bases unmatched: 16. The CDR3 is 16 residues long. CDR1 is SEHNR, CDR2 FQNEAQ, per germline (reference sequence). CDR3 sequence (DNA): TGTGCCAGCAGCACTCGACGACAGGGTGGGAACGGCGAGCAGTACTTC. Translated, it gives CASSTRRQGGNGEQYF.

Only one count was recorded for this clone. The gene calls are TRBV29-1 and TRBJ1-6, with D possibly matching TRBD1 (6 bases). CDR3 length equals 13 residues. Looked up from germline, CDR1 is SQVTM and CDR2 is ANQGSEA. Trimming cost V 4 bases and J 3 bases, with 7 bases left between them. The CDR3 loop is CSVADSYNSPLHF. The CDR3 region has the DNA TGCAGCGTTGCGGACAGCTATAATTCACCCCTCCACTTT. Supplemented by reference TRBV29-1 and TRBJ1-6, the full variable domain reads SAVISQKPSRDICQRGTSLTIQCQVDSQVTMMFWYRQQPGQSLTLIATANQGSEATYESGFVIDKFPISRPNLTFSTLTVSNMSPEDSSIYLCSVADSYNSPLHFGNGTRLTVT.

The CDR3 sequence is CASSEAPVTDTQYF. CDR3 nucleotide sequence: TGTGCCAGCAGTGAAGCGCCGGTCACAGATACGCAGTATTTT. The chain couples TRBV2 to TRBJ2-3, with D hard to call. The V gene's germline CDR1 is SNHLY and CDR2 FYNNEI. Trimming took 0 bases from V and 2 from J, leaving 6 bases between them. The CDR3 runs to 14 residues.

V gene TRBV6-2 or TRBV6-3 combines with J gene TRBJ2-4; 8 bases align to TRBD1. V shed 5 bases and J 10 bases; nucleotides not matched to a gene: 10. Germline CDR1 MNHEY, CDR2 SVGEGT. The CDR3 is made up of 14 amino acids. The DNA of the CDR3 is TGTGCCAGCAGTGGCACCGGGACAGGCGTGATTCAGTACTTC. This sequence encodes CASSGTGTGVIQYF.

The chain uses TRBV10-3 and TRBJ2-1; a weak D match, TRBD2 (5 bases). CDR3 length: 15 residues. V lost 2 bases to trimming and J lost 5 bases, with 13 bases between them. Germline V gene data show CDR1 as ENHRY and CDR2 as SYGVKD. The CDR3 region has the DNA TGTGCCATCAGTGAGGGGCAGGCACTAGACAATGAGCAGTTCTTC. It encodes CAISEGQALDNEQFF.